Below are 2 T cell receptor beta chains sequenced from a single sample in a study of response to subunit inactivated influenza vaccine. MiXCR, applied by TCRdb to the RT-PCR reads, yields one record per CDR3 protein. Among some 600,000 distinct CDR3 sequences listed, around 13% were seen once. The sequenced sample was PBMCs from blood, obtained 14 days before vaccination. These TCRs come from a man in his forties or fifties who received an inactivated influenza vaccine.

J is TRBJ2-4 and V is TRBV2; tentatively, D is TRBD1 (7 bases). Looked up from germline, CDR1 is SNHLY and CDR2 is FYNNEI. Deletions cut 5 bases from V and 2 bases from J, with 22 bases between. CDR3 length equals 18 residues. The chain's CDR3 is CASSLSTGSGASKNIQYF. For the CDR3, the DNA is TGTGCCAGCAGTCTATCGACAGGGTCGGGGGCGTCCAAAAACATTCAGTACTTC.

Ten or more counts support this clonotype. CDR3 bases: TGTGCCAGCAGCTTTAGTCCTATTCTTTCCTACGAGCAGTACTTC. It encodes CASSFSPILSYEQYF. The chain joins TRBV7-2 to TRBJ2-7; D unclear. Germline values: CDR1 SGHTA, CDR2 FQGNSA. The germline V and J ends were trimmed by 3 bases and 1 base, with 13 bases remaining between them. The CDR3 is 15 amino acids.